This TCR beta chain originates from a study of blood T cell repertoires in COVID-19. Clones were sequenced by immunoSEQ multiplex PCR, and TCRdb holds only the in-frame ones, with some missing. The sample holds about 210,000 clones; approximately 90% are singletons and the top ten take 1% to 1.5%. Germline V gene sequence: CDR1 WNHNN, CDR2 SYGVQD (reference sequence). This CDR3 spans 15 amino acids. V gave up 3 bases and J gave up 2 bases, with 14 bases separating them. Sample: peripheral blood. This rearrangement joins TRBV10-1 to TRBJ2-7; tentative D call: TRBD1 (5 bases). The TCR comes from a man aged 25-45 years with acute or convalescent COVID-19. In DNA form, the CDR3 reads TGCGCCAGCAGTGACCAGACACAGGCCCCCTACGAGCAGTACTTC. It translates to CASSDQTQAPYEQYF.